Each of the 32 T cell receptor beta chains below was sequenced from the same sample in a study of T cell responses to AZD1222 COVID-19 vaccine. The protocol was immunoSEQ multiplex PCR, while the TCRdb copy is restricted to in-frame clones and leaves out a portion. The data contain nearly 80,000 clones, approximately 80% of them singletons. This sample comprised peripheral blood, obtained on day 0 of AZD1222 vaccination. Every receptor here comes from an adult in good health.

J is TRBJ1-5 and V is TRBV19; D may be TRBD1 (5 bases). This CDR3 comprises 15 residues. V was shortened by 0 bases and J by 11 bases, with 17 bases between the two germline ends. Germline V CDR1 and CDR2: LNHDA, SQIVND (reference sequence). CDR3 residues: CASSIEPGRHGAQHF. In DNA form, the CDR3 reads TGTGCCAGTAGTATAGAACCGGGACGCCACGGAGCCCAGCATTTT.

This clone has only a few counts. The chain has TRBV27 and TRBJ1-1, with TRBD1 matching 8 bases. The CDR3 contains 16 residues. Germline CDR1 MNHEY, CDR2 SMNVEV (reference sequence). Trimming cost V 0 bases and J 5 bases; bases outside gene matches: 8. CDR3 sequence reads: CASSLSATGVGTEAFF. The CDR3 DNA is TGTGCCAGCAGTTTATCTGCGACAGGGGTGGGGACTGAAGCTTTCTTT.

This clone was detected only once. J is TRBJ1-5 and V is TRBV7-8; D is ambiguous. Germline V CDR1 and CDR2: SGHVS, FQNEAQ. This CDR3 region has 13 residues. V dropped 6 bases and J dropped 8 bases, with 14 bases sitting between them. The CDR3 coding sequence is TGTGCCAGCAGTAAAAACCGGCGGGAGCCCCAGCATTTT. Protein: CASSKNRREPQHF. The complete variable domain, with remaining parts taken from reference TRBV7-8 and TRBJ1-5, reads GAGVSQSPRYKVAKRGQDVALRCDPISGHVSLFWYQQALGQGPEFLTYFQNEAQLDKSGLPSDRFFAERPEGSVSTLKIQRTQQEDSAVYLCASSKNRREPQHFGDGTRLSIL.

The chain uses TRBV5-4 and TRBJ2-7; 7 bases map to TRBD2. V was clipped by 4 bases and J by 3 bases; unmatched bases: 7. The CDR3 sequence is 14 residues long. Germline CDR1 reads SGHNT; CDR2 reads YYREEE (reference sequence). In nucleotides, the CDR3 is TGTGCCAGCAGCGGGGGACTACACGACTACGAGCAGTACTTC. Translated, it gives CASSGGLHDYEQYF.

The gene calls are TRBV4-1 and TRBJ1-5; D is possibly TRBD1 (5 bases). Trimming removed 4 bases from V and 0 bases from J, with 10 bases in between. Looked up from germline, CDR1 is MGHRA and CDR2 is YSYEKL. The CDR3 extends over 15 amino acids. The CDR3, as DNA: TGCGCCAGCAGCCCTGGGACCGATAGCAATCAGCCCCAGCATTTT. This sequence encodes CASSPGTDSNQPQHF.

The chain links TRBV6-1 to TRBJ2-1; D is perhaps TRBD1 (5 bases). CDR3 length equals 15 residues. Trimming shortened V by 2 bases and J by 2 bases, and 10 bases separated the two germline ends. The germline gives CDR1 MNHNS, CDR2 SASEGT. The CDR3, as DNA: TGTGCCAGCAGTGAACAGGGTGGCGCCTACAATGAGCAGTTCTTC. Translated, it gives CASSEQGGAYNEQFF.

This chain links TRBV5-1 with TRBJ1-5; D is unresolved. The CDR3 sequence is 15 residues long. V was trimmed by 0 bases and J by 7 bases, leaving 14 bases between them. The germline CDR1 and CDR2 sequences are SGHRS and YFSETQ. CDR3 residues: CASSLDPNLGQPQHF. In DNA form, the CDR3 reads TGCGCCAGCAGCTTGGACCCTAATCTAGGACAGCCCCAGCATTTT.

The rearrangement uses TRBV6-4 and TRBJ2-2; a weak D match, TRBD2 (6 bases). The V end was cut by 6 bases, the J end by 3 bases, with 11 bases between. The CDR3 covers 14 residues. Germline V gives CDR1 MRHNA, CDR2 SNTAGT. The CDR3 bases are TGTGCCAGCAGCGCGACTAGATACACCGGGGAGCTGTTTTTT. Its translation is CASSATRYTGELFF.

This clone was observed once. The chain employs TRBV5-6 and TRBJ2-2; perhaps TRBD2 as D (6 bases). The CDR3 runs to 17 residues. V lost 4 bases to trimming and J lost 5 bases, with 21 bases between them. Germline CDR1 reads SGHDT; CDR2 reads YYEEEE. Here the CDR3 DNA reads TGTGCCAGCAGCCAATTCACGGGGGTGGCAAGAACCGGGGAGCTGTTTTTT. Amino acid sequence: CASSQFTGVARTGELFF.

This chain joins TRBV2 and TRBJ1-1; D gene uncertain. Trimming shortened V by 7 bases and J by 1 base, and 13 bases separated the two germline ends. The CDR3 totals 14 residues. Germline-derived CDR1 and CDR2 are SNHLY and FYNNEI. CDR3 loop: CASMDMTTNTEAFF. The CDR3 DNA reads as TGTGCCAGCATGGATATGACAACGAACACTGAAGCTTTCTTT.

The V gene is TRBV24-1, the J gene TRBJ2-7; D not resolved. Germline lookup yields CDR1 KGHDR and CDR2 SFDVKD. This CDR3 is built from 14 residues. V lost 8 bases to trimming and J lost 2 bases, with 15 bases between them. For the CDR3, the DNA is TGTGCCACCAAGGACGTGGATTTAGCCTACGAGCAGTACTTC. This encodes CATKDVDLAYEQYF.

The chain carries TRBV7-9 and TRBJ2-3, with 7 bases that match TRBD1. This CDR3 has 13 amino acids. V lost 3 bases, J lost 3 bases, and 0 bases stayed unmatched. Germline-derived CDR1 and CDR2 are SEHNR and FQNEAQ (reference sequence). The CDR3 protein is CASSLDRTDTQYF. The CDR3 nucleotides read TGTGCCAGCAGCTTGGACAGGACAGATACGCAGTATTTT.

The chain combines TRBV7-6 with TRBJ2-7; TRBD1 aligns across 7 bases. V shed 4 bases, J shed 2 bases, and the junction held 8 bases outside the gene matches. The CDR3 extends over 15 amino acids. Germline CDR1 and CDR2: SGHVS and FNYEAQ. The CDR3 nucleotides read TGTGCCAGCAGCTCCACAGGGGTGGGAACCTACGAGCAGTACTTC. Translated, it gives CASSSTGVGTYEQYF.

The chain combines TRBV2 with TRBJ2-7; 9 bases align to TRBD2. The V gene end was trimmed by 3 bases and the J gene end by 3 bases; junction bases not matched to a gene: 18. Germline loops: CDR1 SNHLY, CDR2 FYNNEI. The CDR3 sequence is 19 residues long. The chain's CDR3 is CASSDMFPASGEYIYEQYF. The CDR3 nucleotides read TGTGCCAGCAGTGACATGTTTCCTGCTAGCGGGGAATATATCTACGAGCAGTACTTC. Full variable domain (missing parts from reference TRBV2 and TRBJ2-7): EPEVTQTPSHQVTQMGQEVILRCVPISNHLYFYWYRQILGQKVEFLVSFYNNEISEKSEIFDDQFSVERPDGSNFTLKIRSTKLEDSAMYFCASSDMFPASGEYIYEQYFGPGTRLTVT.

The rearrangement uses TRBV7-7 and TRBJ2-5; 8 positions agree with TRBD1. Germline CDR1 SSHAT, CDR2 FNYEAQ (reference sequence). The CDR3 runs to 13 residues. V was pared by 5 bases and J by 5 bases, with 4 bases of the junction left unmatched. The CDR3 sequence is CASSRQGRETQYF. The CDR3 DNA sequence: TGTGCCAGCAGCCGACAGGGGAGGGAGACCCAGTACTTC.

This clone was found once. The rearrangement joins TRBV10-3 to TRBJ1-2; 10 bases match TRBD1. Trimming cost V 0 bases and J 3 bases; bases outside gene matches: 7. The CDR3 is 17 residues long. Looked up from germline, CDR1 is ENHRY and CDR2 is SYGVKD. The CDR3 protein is CAISESGTGDQDYGYTF. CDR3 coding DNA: TGTGCCATCAGTGAGTCCGGGACAGGGGATCAAGACTATGGCTACACCTTC.

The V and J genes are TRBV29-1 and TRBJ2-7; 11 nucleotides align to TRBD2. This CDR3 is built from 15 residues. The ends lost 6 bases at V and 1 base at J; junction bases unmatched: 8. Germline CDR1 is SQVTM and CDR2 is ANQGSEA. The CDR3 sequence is CSVVWTSGLSYEQYF. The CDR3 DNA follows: TGCAGCGTAGTTTGGACTAGCGGGCTATCCTACGAGCAGTACTTC.

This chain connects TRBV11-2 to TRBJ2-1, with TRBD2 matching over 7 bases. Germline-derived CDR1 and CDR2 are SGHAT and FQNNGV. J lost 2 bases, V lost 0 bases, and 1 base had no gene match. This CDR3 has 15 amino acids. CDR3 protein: CASSLEGGTYNEQFF. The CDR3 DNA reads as TGTGCCAGCAGCTTAGAGGGGGGGACCTACAATGAGCAGTTCTTC.

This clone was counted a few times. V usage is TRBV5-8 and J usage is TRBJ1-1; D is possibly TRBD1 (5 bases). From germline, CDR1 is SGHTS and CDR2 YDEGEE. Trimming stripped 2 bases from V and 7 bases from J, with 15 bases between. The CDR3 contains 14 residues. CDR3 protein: CASSFDRVRGEAFF. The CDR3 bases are TGTGCCAGCAGCTTCGACCGGGTAAGGGGTGAAGCTTTCTTT.

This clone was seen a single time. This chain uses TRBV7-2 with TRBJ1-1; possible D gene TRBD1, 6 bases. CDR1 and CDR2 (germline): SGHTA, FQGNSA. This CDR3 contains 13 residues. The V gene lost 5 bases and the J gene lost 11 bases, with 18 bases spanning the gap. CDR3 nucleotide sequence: TGTGCCAGCAGCCCCCCGTGGGGGCCGGGGGCTTTCTTT. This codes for CASSPPWGPGAFF.

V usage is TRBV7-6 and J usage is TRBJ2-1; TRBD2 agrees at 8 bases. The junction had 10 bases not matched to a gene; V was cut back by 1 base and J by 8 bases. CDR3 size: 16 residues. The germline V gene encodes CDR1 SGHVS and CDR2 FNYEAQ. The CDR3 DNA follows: TGTGCCAGCAGCTTAGGGCTACCGGGACTAGAGGATGAGCAGTTCTTC. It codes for CASSLGLPGLEDEQFF.

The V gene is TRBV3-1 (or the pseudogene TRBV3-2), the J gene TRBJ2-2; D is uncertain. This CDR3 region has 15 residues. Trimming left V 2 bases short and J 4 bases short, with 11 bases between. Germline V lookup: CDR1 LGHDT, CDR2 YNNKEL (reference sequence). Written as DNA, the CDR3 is TGTGCCAGCAGCCAACAGGCTTCGGTCACCGGGGAGCTGTTTTTT. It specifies CASSQQASVTGELFF.

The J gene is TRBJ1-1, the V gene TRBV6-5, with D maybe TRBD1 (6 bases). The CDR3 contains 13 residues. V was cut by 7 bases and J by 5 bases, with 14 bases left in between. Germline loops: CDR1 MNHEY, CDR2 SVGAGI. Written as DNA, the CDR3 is TGTGCCAGCACCGACAGAGGGGGTACTGAAGCTTTCTTT. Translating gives CASTDRGGTEAFF.

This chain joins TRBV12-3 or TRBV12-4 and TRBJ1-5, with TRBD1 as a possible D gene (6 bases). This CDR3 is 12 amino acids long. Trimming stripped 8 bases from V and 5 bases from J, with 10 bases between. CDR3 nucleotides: TGTGCCAGCTCACAGGGATATCAGCCCCAGCATTTT. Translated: CASSQGYQPQHF.

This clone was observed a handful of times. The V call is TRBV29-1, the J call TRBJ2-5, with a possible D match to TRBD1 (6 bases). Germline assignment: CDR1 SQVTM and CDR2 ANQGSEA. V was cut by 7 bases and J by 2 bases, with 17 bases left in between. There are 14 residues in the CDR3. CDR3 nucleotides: TGCAGCGCCCACGACGCGACAGGACAAGAGACCCAGTACTTC. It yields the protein CSAHDATGQETQYF.

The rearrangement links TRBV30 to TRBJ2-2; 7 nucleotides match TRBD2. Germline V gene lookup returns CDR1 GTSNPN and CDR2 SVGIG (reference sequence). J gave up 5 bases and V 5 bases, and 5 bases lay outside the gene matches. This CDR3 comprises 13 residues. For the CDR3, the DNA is TGTGCCTGGGGACTAGTTGGGACCGGGGAGCTGTTTTTT. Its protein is CAWGLVGTGELFF.

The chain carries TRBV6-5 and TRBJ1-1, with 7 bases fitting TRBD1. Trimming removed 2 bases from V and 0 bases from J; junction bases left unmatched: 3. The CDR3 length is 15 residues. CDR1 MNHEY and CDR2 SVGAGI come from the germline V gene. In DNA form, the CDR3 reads TGTGCCAGCAGTTACATACAGGGGCTGAACACTGAAGCTTTCTTT. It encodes CASSYIQGLNTEAFF.

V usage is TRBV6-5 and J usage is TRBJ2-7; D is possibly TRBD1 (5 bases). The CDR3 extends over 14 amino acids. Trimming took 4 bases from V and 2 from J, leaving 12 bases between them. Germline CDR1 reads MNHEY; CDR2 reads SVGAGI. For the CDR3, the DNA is TGTGCCAGCAGTTTAATGACACAGGCCTACGAGCAGTACTTC. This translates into CASSLMTQAYEQYF.

CDR3 sequence reads: CASSPGRNYGYTF. For the CDR3, the DNA is TGTGCCAGCAGCCCCGGACGGAACTATGGCTACACCTTC. The gene calls are TRBV11-2 and TRBJ1-2; D is uncertain. Germline-derived CDR1 and CDR2 are SGHAT and FQNNGV. The ends were cut back, 5 bases at V and 2 bases at J, with 9 bases in the middle. The CDR3 is 13 residues long. The full variable domain, rest sourced from reference TRBV11-2 and TRBJ1-2, is EAGVAQSPRYKIIEKRQSVAFWCNPISGHATLYWYQQILGQGPKLLIQFQNNGVVDDSQLPKDRFSAERLKGVDSTLKIQPAKLEDSAVYLCASSPGRNYGYTFGSGTRLTVV.

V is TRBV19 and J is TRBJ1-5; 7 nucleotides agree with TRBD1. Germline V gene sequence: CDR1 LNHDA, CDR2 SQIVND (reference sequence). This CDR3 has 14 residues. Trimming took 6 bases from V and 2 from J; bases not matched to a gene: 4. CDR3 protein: CASSRDSGNQPQHF. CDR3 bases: TGTGCCAGTAGCCGGGACAGCGGCAATCAGCCCCAGCATTTT.

The DNA of the CDR3 is TGTGCCAGCAGTCCGTCCGTTGGCTACGAGCAGTACTTC. Translation: CASSPSVGYEQYF. V is TRBV28 and J is TRBJ2-7; unclear D gene. This CDR3 spans 13 amino acids. CDR1 is MDHEN, CDR2 SYDVKM, per germline. Trimming removed 5 bases at V and 3 bases at J, with 11 bases between.

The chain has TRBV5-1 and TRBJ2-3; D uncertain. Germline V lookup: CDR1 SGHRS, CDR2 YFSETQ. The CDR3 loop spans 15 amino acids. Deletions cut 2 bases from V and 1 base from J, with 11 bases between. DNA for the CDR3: TGCGCCAGCAGCTTAGACGGGCGAGGCACAGATACGCAGTATTTT. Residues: CASSLDGRGTDTQYF. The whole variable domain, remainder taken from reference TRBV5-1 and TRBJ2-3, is KAGVTQTPRYLIKTRGQQVTLSCSPISGHRSVSWYQQTPGQGLQFLFEYFSETQRNKGNFPGRFSGRQFSNSRSEMNVSTLELGDSALYLCASSLDGRGTDTQYFGPGTRLTVL.